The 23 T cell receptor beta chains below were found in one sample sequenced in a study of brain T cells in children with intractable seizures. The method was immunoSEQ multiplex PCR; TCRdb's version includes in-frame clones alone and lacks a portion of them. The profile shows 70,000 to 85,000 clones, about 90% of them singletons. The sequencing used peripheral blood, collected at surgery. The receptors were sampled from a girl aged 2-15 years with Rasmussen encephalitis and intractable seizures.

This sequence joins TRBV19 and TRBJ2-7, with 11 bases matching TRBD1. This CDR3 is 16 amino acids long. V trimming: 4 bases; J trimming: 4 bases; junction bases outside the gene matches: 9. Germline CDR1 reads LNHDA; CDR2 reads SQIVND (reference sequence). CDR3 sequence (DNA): TGTGCCAGTAGTACACCGCCGGGACAGGGGGTTTACGAGCAGTACTTC. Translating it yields CASSTPPGQGVYEQYF.

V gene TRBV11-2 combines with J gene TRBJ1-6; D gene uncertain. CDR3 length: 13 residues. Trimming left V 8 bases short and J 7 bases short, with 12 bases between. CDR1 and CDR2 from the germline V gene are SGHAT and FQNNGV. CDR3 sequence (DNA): TGTGCCAGCCATGGAGGGTCCAATTCACCCCTCCACTTT. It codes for CASHGGSNSPLHF.

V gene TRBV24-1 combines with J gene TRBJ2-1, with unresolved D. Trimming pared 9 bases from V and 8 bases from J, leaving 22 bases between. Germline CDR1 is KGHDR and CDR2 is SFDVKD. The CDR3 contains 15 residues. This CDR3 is CATSRPSPSGHEQFF. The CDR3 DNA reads TGTGCCACCTCGCGACCGTCACCCTCAGGTCATGAGCAGTTCTTC.

The CDR3, as DNA: TGCGCCAGCAGGGTCGGACTAGCAGAAGAGACCCAGTACTTC. It translates to CASRVGLAEETQYF. The gene calls are TRBV5-1 and TRBJ2-5; the match to TRBD2 covers 8 bases. The junction had 6 bases not matched to a gene; V was cut back by 5 bases and J by 3 bases. This CDR3 spans 14 amino acids. Germline V CDR1 and CDR2: SGHRS, YFSETQ.

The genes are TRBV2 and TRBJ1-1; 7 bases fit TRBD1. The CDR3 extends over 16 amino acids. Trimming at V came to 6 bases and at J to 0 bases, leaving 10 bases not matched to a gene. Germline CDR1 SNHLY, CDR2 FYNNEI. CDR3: CASRGTDWGLNTEAFF. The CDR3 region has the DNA TGTGCCAGCAGAGGGACAGATTGGGGTTTGAACACTGAAGCTTTCTTT.

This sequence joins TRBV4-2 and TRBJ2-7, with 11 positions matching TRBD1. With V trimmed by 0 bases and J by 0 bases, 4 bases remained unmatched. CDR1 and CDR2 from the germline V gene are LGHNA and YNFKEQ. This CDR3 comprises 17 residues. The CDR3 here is CASSQDYGTGGSYEQYF. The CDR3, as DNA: TGTGCCAGCAGCCAAGACTACGGGACAGGGGGCTCCTACGAGCAGTACTTC.

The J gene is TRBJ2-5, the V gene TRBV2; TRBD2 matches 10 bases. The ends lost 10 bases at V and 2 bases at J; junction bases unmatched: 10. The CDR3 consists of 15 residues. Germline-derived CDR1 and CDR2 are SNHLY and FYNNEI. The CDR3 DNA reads TGTGCCATCCAGAAAAGCGGGGGGGGTCAAGAGACCCAGTACTTC. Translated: CAIQKSGGGQETQYF. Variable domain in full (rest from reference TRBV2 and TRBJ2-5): EPEVTQTPSHQVTQMGQEVILRCVPISNHLYFYWYRQILGQKVEFLVSFYNNEISEKSEIFDDQFSVERPDGSNFTLKIRSTKLEDSAMYFCAIQKSGGGQETQYFGPGTRLLVL.

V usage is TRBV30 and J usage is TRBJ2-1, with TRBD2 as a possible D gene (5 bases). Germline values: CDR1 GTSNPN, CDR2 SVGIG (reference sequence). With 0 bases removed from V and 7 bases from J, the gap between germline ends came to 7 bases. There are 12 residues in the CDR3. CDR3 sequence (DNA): TGTGCCTGGAGTGTAACGGGGAATGAGCAGTTCTTC. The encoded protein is CAWSVTGNEQFF.

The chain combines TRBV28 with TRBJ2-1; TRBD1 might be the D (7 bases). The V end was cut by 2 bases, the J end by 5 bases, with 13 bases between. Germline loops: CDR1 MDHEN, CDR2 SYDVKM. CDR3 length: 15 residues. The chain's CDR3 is CASSLGGGAHNEQFF. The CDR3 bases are TGTGCCAGCAGTTTAGGAGGGGGCGCCCACAATGAGCAGTTCTTC.

In DNA form, the CDR3 reads TGTGCCAGCAGCTTAGAGGACAGCGGAAACACCATATATTTT. It specifies CASSLEDSGNTIYF. This chain joins TRBV7-9 and TRBJ1-3; tentatively, D is TRBD1 (6 bases). Germline CDR1 is SEHNR and CDR2 is FQNEAQ (reference sequence). Trimming took off 1 base at V and 4 bases at J, with 8 bases between the two ends. The CDR3 loop spans 14 amino acids.

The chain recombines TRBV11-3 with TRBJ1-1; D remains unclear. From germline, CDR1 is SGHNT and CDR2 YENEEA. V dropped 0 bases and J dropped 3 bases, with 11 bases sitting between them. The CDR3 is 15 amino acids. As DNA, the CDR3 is TGTGCCAGCAGCTTAGATTCGACCTTCTACACTGAAGCTTTCTTT. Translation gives CASSLDSTFYTEAFF. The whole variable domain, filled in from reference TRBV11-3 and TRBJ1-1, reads EAGVVQSPRYKIIEKKQPVAFWCNPISGHNTLYWYLQNLGQGPELLIRYENEEAVDDSQLPKDRFSAERLKGVDSTLKIQPAELGDSAVYLCASSLDSTFYTEAFFGQGTRLTVV.

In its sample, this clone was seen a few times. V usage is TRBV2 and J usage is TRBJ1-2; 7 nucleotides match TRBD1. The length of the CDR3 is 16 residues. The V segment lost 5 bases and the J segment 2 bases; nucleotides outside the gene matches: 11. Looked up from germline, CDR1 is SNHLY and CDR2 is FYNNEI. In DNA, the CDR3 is TGTGCCAGCAGTTATAAAAAGACAGGGACGAACTATGGCTACACCTTC. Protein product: CASSYKKTGTNYGYTF. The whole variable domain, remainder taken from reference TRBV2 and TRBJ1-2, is EPEVTQTPSHQVTQMGQEVILRCVPISNHLYFYWYRQILGQKVEFLVSFYNNEISEKSEIFDDQFSVERPDGSNFTLKIRSTKLEDSAMYFCASSYKKTGTNYGYTFGSGTRLTVV.

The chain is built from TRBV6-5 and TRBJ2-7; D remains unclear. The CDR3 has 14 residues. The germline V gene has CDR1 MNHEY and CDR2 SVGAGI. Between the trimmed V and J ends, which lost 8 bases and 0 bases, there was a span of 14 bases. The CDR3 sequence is CASRLTESSYEQYF. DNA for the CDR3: TGTGCCAGCCGGCTCACGGAAAGCTCCTACGAGCAGTACTTC.

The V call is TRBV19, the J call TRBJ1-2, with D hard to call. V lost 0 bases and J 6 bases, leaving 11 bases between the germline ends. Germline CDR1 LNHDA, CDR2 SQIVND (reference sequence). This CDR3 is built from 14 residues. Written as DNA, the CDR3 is TGTGCCAGTAGTATAGAAGGGCTAATGCATGGCTACACCTTC. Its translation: CASSIEGLMHGYTF.

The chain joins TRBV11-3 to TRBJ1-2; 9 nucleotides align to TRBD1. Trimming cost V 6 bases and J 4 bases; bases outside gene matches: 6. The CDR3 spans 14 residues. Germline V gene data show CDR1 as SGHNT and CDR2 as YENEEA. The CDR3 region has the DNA TGTGCCAGCAGTCGGGACAGGGAGGCCTATGGCTACACCTTC. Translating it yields CASSRDREAYGYTF.

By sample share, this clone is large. The CDR3 nucleotides read TGTGCCAGCGTGGACAGATACTACGAGCAGTACTTC. Its translation is CASVDRYYEQYF. The chain employs TRBV7-9 and TRBJ2-7; D is possibly TRBD1 (6 bases). Germline CDR1 reads SEHNR; CDR2 reads FQNEAQ (reference sequence). This CDR3 comprises 12 residues. V was shortened by 8 bases and J by 3 bases, with 11 bases between the two germline ends.

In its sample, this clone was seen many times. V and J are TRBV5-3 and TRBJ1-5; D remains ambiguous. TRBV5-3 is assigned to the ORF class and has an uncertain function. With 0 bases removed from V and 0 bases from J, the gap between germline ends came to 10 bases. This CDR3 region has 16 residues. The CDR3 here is CARSLVENLSNQPQHF. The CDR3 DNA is TGTGCCAGAAGCTTGGTCGAGAACCTTAGCAATCAGCCCCAGCATTTT.

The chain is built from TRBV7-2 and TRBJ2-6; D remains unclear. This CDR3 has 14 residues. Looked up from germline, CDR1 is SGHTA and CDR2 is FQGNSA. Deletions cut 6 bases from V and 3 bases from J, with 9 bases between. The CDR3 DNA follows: TGTGCCAGCAGTGCCTTATATGGGGCCAACGTCCTGACTTTC. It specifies CASSALYGANVLTF.

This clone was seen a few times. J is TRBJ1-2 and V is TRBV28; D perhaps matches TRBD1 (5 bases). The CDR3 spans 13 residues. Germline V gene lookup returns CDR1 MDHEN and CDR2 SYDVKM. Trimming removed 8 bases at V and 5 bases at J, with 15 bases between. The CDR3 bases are TGTGCCAGCCTTACTCGGGGGGAGTATGGCTACACCTTC. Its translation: CASLTRGEYGYTF.

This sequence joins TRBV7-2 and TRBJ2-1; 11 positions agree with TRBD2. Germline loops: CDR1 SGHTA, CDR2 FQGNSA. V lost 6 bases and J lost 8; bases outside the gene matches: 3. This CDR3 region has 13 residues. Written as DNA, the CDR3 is TGTGCCAGCAGTAGCGGGGGGGCCTATGAGCAGTTCTTC. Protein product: CASSSGGAYEQFF.

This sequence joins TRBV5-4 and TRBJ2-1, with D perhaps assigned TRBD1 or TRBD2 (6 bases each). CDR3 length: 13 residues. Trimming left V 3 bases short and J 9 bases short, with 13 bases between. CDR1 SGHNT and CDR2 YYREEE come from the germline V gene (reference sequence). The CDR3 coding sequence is TGTGCCAGCAGCTCCCCGGGGGCGGGTGAGCAGTTCTTC. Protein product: CASSSPGAGEQFF.

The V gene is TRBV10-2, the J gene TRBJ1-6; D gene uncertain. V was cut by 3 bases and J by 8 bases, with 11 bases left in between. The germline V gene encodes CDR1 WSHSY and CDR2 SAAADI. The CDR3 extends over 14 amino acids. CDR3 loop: CASSDEGIDSPLHF. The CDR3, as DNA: TGCGCCAGCAGTGACGAGGGTATCGATTCACCCCTCCACTTT.

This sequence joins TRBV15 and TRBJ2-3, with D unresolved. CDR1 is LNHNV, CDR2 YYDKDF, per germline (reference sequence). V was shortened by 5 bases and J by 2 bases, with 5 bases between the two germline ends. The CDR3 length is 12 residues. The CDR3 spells CATSGFTDTQYF. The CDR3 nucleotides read TGTGCCACCAGCGGGTTCACAGATACGCAGTATTTT.